This entry is about one T cell receptor beta chain. The sample originates from a study of neoadjuvant anti-PD-1 for oral cavity cancer. Across the whole study: Before surgery, most patients got three to four biweekly 3 mg/kg nivolumab doses.

Cohort: HPV-negative, locally advanced oral cavity squamous cell carcinoma patients. CDR3 length: 15 amino acids. The V gene lost 2 bases and the J gene lost 2 bases, with 12 bases spanning the gap. Looked up from germline, CDR1 is MNHEY and CDR2 is SVGAGI. Measured with immunoSEQ multiplex PCR; TCRdb has only the in-frame clones, and not every one. The sample lists approximately 17,000 clones, 55% to 65% occurring once. The rearrangement joins TRBV6-5 to TRBJ2-5; possibly TRBD1 for D (6 bases). This TCR was sampled from a person between 40 and 80 years old with oral cavity squamous cell carcinoma. The sample was PBMCs, taken before nivolumab (anti-PD-1) treatment. This CDR3 reads CASSYGGPPQETQYF. The CDR3 DNA sequence: TGTGCCAGCAGTTACGGGGGCCCGCCACAAGAGACCCAGTACTTC.